This TCR beta chain was identified during a study of Ad26.COV2.S vaccination and SARS-CoV-2 variants. The overall study: Donor joined the COV1001 Ad26.COV2.S trial arm. Each vaccinee took Ad26.COV2.S intramuscularly, once or twice 56 days apart.

The study's findings and limits: The study found similar non-spike TCR breadth in vaccine and placebo recipients.

This clone was seen just once. The antigen remains unidentified. Documented treatment: roughly 19 received Ad26.COV2.S at low or high dose, single or two shots; roughly 5 received placebo; per-sample allocation not given. Day 63 following the first vaccine or placebo injection was when the samples were taken. This table comes from immunoSEQ multiplex PCR, and its TCRdb copy is limited to in-frame clones, with some not included. The sample contains some 250,000 clones, over 75% of which appear only once. This CDR3 spans 12 amino acids. Trimming pared 6 bases from V and 2 bases from J, leaving 8 bases between. Per the germline V gene, CDR1 is MNHEY and CDR2 is SVGEGT.

Source: peripheral blood, taken in a trial of Ad26.COV2.S vaccine versus placebo. The TCR originated in a person aged 18-60 years who received the Ad26.COV2.S COVID-19 vaccine or a placebo. The chain joins TRBV6-2 or TRBV6-3 to TRBJ2-7; D ambiguous. The CDR3 bases are TGTGCCAGCAGCGACTTACCCTACGAGCAGTACTTC. It is translated as CASSDLPYEQYF.